These 17 T cell receptor beta chains were sequenced from one sample in a study of T cell repertoires in cytomegalovirus infection. These receptors' antigens are unknown. TCRdb fed the reads into MiXCR, producing one record per CDR3 protein. The sample has about 830,000 distinct CDR3 sequences, over 25% seen once. The sequenced sample was cultured CD8+ T cells from PBMCs, obtained from culture after CMV antigen stimulation. The receptors originated from a human donor in good health (CMV status not recorded). Some clones in this sample may be carry-over from other donors' samples.

J is TRBJ2-1 and V is TRBV20-1, with 8 bases fitting TRBD2. The germline gives CDR1 DFQATT, CDR2 SNEGSKA (reference sequence). The CDR3 is 16 residues long. With V trimmed by 4 bases and J by 4 bases, 12 bases remained unmatched. The CDR3 region is CSATRTGLGSYNEQFF. DNA for the CDR3: TGCAGTGCTACCCGAACGGGACTAGGGAGTTACAATGAGCAGTTCTTC.

The rearrangement joins TRBV7-9 to TRBJ1-2; D may be TRBD1 (5 bases). Germline values: CDR1 SEHNR, CDR2 FQNEAQ (reference sequence). Trimming shortened V by 4 bases and J by 0 bases, and 12 bases separated the two germline ends. The CDR3 has 15 residues. The CDR3 spells CASSWQGSSNYGYTF. In DNA, the CDR3 is TGTGCCAGCAGCTGGCAGGGATCCTCTAACTATGGCTACACCTTC.

The chain carries TRBV10-3 and TRBJ2-7, with D possibly matching TRBD2 (5 bases). The CDR3 is made up of 12 amino acids. V shed 3 bases and J shed 7 bases, with 10 bases lying between them. CDR1 is ENHRY and CDR2 is SYGVKD in the germline V gene. For the CDR3, the DNA is TGTGCCATCAGTGACACACCGGGAGAGCAGTACTTC. Amino acid sequence: CAISDTPGEQYF.

The J gene is TRBJ1-2, the V gene TRBV4-1; D possibly corresponds to TRBD1 (6 bases). Per germline, CDR1 MGHRA and CDR2 YSYEKL. With 0 bases removed from V and 4 bases from J, the gap between germline ends came to 15 bases. This CDR3 is built from 16 residues. The CDR3 bases are TGCGCCAGCAGCCAAGATCAAGTCGGGACAATCTATGGCTACACCTTC. Its translation: CASSQDQVGTIYGYTF.

The sample holds a few counts of this clonotype. V and J are TRBV29-1 and TRBJ1-2; D not certain. Germline V gene lookup returns CDR1 SQVTM and CDR2 ANQGSEA. Trimming cost V 4 bases and J 2 bases, with 5 bases left between them. CDR3 length: 11 amino acids. CDR3 coding DNA: TGCAGCGTTGTCAGCAACTATGGCTACACCTTC. This sequence encodes CSVVSNYGYTF.

The chain combines TRBV14 with TRBJ2-1; 7 bases are shared with TRBD1. V dropped 8 bases and J dropped 10; count of bases not matched to a gene: 8. CDR1 and CDR2 from the germline V gene are SGHDN and FVKESK. The CDR3 runs to 12 residues. CDR3 sequence: CASGTVRLEQFF. As DNA, the CDR3 is TGTGCCAGCGGGACAGTAAGACTAGAGCAGTTCTTC. The full variable domain, its missing parts supplied by reference TRBV14 and TRBJ2-1, is EAGVTQFPSHSVIEKGQTVTLRCDPISGHDNLYWYRRVMGKEIKFLLHFVKESKQDESGMPNNRFLAERTGGTYSTLKVQPAELEDSGVYFCASGTVRLEQFFGPGTRLTVL.

The chain uses TRBV7-9 and TRBJ2-5, with TRBD1 identical over 8 bases. CDR1 is SEHNR and CDR2 is FQNEAQ in the germline V gene (reference sequence). Unmatched junction bases numbered 3, after V lost 2 bases and J lost 1 base. The CDR3 covers 15 residues. CDR3 sequence reads: CASSLPGTGQETQYF. In DNA form, the CDR3 reads TGTGCCAGCAGCTTACCCGGGACAGGCCAAGAGACCCAGTACTTC.

This chain joins TRBV6-5 and TRBJ1-1; TRBD1 agrees at 8 bases. Germline V gives CDR1 MNHEY, CDR2 SVGAGI. The V segment lost 2 bases and the J segment 6 bases; nucleotides outside the gene matches: 8. The CDR3 has 15 residues. CDR3 residues: CASSYLQGVVSEAFF. DNA for the CDR3: TGTGCCAGCAGTTACCTACAGGGGGTCGTCTCTGAAGCTTTCTTT.

A remark on this clonotype: A read error may produce the germline difference seen at one junction end. CDR3 region: CSARGAVWDDTQYF. CDR3 DNA sequence: TGTAGTGCTAGAGGGGCTGTATGGGATGATACGCAGTATTTT. This rearrangement joins TRBV20-1 to TRBJ2-3; possibly TRBD1 or TRBD2 for D (5 bases each). CDR1 and CDR2 from the germline V gene are DFQATT and SNEGSKA (reference sequence). This CDR3 region has 14 residues.

This clonotype was detected only a few times. The chain uses TRBV7-2 and TRBJ2-7, with 9 bases that match TRBD2. The germline gives CDR1 SGHTA, CDR2 FQGNSA. The CDR3 totals 16 residues. Trimming at V came to 2 bases and at J to 2 bases, leaving 7 bases not matched to a gene. The CDR3 bases are TGTGCCAGCAGCTTAAATGGGCTAGCGGGGACCTACGAGCAGTACTTC. Its translation is CASSLNGLAGTYEQYF.

The gene calls are TRBV7-9 and TRBJ1-1; D is ambiguous. Germline V gene sequence: CDR1 SEHNR, CDR2 FQNEAQ (reference sequence). Trimming left V 5 bases short and J 0 bases short, with 10 bases between. The CDR3 totals 14 residues. The CDR3 reads CASSPPWVNTEAFF. Here the CDR3 DNA reads TGTGCCAGCAGCCCTCCCTGGGTGAACACTGAAGCTTTCTTT. Full variable domain (rest looked up from reference TRBV7-9 and TRBJ1-1): DTGVSQNPRHKITKRGQNVTFRCDPISEHNRLYWYRQTLGQGPEFLTYFQNEAQLEKSRLLSDRFSAERPKGSFSTLEIQRTEQGDSAMYLCASSPPWVNTEAFFGQGTRLTVV.

A few counts support this clonotype. The chain carries TRBV7-6 and TRBJ2-7, with 12 positions matching TRBD2. Germline CDR1 SGHVS, CDR2 FNYEAQ. The CDR3 contains 15 residues. V was pared by 5 bases and J by 2 bases, with 4 bases of the junction left unmatched. The CDR3 sequence is CASSGRTSGAYEQYF. The CDR3 DNA sequence: TGTGCCAGCAGCGGAAGGACTAGCGGGGCCTACGAGCAGTACTTC.

The V call is TRBV28, the J call TRBJ2-7; D is ambiguous. Looked up from germline, CDR1 is MDHEN and CDR2 is SYDVKM. The CDR3 is 12 residues long. The germline V and J ends were trimmed by 1 base and 2 bases, with 3 bases remaining between them. Here the CDR3 reads CASSLSAYEQYV. CDR3 DNA sequence: TGTGCCAGCAGTTTATCCGCCTACGAGCAGTACGTC.

This chain joins TRBV6-1 and TRBJ1-1, with unresolved D. V was trimmed by 2 bases and J by 1 base, leaving 8 bases between them. Germline-derived CDR1 and CDR2 are MNHNS and SASEGT. The CDR3 loop spans 14 amino acids. CDR3 region: CASSERSGNTEAFF. The CDR3 DNA reads TGTGCCAGCAGTGAACGTAGTGGGAACACTGAAGCTTTCTTT.

This clonotype was counted a few times. The chain joins TRBV7-9 to TRBJ2-7, with 7 positions matching TRBD1. Germline V gene sequence: CDR1 SEHNR, CDR2 FQNEAQ (reference sequence). This CDR3 comprises 15 residues. J gave up 4 bases and V 1 base, and 7 bases lay outside the gene matches. Here the CDR3 reads CASSLVGGQEYEQYV. CDR3 in DNA: TGTGCCAGCAGCTTAGTTGGCGGACAGGAGTACGAGCAGTACGTC.

This clonotype was counted between two and nine times. J is TRBJ2-1 and V is TRBV6-5; 8 bases line up with TRBD1. V shed 0 bases, J shed 3 bases, and the junction held 4 bases outside the gene matches. From germline, CDR1 is MNHEY and CDR2 SVGAGI. The CDR3 consists of 16 residues. The CDR3 is CASSYSPDRDYNEQFF. The DNA for the CDR3 is TGTGCCAGCAGTTACTCTCCGGACAGGGACTACAATGAGCAGTTCTTC.

The chain recombines TRBV7-6 with TRBJ1-1, with D unclear. CDR3 length: 14 amino acids. CDR1 SGHVS and CDR2 FNYEAQ come from the germline V gene. Trimming took off 1 base at V and 5 bases at J, with 11 bases between the two ends. The CDR3 loop reads CASSLEGLWTEAFF. In DNA, the CDR3 is TGTGCCAGCAGCTTAGAAGGGTTGTGGACTGAAGCTTTCTTT.